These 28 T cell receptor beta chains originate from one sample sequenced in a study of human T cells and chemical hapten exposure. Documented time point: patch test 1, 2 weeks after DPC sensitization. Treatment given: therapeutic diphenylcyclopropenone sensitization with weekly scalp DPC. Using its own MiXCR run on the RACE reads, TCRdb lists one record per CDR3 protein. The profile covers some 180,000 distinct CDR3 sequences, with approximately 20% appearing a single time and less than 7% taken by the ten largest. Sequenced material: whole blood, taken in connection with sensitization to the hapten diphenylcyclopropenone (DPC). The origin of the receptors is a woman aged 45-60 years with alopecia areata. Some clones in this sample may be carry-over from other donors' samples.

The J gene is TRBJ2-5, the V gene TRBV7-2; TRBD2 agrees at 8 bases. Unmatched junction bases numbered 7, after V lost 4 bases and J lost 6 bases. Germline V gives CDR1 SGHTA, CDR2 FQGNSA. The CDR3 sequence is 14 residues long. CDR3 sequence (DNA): TGTGCCAGCAGCTACGCGGGGGGCGGCAAGACCCAGTACTTC. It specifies CASSYAGGGKTQYF.

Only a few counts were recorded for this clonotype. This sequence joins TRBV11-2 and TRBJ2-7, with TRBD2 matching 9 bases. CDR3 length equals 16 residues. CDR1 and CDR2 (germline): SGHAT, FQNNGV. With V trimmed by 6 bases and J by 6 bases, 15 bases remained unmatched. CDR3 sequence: CASRISPGLASIEQYF. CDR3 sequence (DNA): TGTGCCAGCAGAATATCTCCGGGACTAGCTTCTATCGAGCAGTACTTC.

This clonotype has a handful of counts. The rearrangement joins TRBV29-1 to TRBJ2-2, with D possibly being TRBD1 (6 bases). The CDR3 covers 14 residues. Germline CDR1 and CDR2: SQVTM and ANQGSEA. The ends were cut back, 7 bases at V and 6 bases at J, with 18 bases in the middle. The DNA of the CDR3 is TGCAGCGGTGGACAGTCCCTCACAGCCGGGGAGCTGTTTTTT. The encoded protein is CSGGQSLTAGELFF.

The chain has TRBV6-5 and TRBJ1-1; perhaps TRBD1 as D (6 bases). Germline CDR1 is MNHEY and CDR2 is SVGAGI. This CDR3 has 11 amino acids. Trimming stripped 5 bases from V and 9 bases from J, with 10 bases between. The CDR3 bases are TGTGCCAGCAGTCGCGGGACACAAGCTTTCTTT. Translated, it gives CASSRGTQAFF.

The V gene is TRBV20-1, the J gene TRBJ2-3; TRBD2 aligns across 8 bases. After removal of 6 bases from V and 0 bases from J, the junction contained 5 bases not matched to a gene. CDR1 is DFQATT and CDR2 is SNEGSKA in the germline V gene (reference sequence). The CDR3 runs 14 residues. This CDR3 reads CSAHASGSTDTQYF. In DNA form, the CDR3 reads TGCAGTGCCCACGCTAGCGGGAGCACAGATACGCAGTATTTT.

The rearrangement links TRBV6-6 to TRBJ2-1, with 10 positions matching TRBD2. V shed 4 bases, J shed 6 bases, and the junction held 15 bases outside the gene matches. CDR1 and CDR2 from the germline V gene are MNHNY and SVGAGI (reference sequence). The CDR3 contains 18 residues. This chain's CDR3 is CASSLGPYWLAGANEQFF. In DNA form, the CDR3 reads TGTGCCAGCAGTTTAGGTCCCTATTGGCTAGCGGGAGCCAATGAGCAGTTCTTC.

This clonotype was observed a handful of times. In DNA, the CDR3 is TGTGCCAGCAGCCCGCTATCCTACAATGAGCAGTTCTTC. This translates into CASSPLSYNEQFF. The chain combines TRBV5-5 with TRBJ2-1; no definite D call. The germline V gene encodes CDR1 SGHKS and CDR2 YYEKEE (reference sequence). V was trimmed by 4 bases and J by 1 base, leaving 6 bases between them. The CDR3 is made up of 13 amino acids.

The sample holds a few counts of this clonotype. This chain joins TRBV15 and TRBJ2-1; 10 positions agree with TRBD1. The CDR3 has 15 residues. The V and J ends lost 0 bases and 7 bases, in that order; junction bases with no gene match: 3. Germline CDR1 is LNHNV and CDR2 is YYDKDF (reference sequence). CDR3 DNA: TGTGCCACCAGCAGAGATTGGGGACAGGGGAATGAGCAGTTCTTC. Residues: CATSRDWGQGNEQFF.

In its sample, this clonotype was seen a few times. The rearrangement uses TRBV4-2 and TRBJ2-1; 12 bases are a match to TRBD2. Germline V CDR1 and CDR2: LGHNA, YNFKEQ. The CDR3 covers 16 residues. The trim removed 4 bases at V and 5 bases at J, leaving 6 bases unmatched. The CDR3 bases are TGTGCCAGCAGCCTACGGACTAGCGGGATGGACAATGAGCAGTTCTTC. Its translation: CASSLRTSGMDNEQFF.

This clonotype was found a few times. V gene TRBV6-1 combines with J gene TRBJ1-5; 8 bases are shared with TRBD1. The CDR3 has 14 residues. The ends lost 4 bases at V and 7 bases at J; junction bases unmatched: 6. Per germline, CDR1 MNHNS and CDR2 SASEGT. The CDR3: CASSGDRGVQPQHF. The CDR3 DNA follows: TGTGCCAGCAGTGGAGACAGGGGAGTCCAGCCCCAGCATTTT.

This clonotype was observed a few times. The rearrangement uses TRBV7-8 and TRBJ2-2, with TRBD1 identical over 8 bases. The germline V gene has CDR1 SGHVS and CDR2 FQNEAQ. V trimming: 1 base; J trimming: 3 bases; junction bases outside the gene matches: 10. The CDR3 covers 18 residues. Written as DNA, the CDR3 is TGTGCCAGCAGCTTAGTGTTCTCAGGGGGCGATGACACCGGGGAGCTGTTTTTT. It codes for CASSLVFSGGDDTGELFF.

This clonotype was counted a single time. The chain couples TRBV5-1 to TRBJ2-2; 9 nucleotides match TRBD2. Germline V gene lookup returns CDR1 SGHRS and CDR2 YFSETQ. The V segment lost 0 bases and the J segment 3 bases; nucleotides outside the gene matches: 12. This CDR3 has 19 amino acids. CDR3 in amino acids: CASSLAFGTSKKHTGELFF. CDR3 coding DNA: TGCGCCAGCAGCTTGGCGTTCGGGACTAGCAAGAAACACACCGGGGAGCTGTTTTTT.

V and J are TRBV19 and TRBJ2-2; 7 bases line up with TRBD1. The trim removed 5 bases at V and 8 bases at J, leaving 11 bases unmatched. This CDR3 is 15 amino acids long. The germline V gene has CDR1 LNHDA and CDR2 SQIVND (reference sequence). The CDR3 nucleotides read TGTGCCAGTAGTCTGGGGGACAGCCCTGGGGGGGAGCTGTTTTTT. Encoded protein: CASSLGDSPGGELFF.

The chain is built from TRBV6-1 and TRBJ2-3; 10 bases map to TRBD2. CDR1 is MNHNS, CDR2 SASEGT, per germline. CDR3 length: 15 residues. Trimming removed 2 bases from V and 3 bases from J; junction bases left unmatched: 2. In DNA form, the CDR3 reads TGTGCCAGCAGTGAACCGGGACTAGCGACAGATACGCAGTATTTT. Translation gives CASSEPGLATDTQYF.

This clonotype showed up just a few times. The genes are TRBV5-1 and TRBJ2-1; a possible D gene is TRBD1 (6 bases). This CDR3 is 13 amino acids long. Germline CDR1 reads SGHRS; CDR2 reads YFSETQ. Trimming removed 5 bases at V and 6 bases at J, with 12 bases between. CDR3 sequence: CASSLGASNEQFF. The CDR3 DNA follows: TGCGCCAGCAGTCTGGGGGCTAGCAATGAGCAGTTCTTC.

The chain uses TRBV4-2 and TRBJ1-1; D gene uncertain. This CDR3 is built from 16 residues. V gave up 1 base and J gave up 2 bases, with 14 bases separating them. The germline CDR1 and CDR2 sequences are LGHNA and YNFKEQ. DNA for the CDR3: TGTGCCAGCAGCCAAGGCAGGCAGCAAGTTAACACTGAAGCTTTCTTT. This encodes CASSQGRQQVNTEAFF.

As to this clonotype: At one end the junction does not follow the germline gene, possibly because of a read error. The CDR3 protein is CASSVGHENSPLNF. In nucleotides, the CDR3 is TGTGCCAGCAGCGTAGGACACGAGAATTCACCCCTCAACTTT. The gene calls are TRBV9 and TRBJ1-6; D ambiguous. The V gene's germline CDR1 is SGDLS and CDR2 YYNGEE. The CDR3 has 14 amino acids.

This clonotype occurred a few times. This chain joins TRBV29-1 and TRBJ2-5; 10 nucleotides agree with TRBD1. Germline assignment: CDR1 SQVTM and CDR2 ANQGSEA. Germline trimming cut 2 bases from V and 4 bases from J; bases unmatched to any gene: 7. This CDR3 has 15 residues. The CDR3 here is CSVEQRQGAPETQYF. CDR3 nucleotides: TGCAGCGTTGAACAAAGACAGGGGGCGCCAGAGACCCAGTACTTC.

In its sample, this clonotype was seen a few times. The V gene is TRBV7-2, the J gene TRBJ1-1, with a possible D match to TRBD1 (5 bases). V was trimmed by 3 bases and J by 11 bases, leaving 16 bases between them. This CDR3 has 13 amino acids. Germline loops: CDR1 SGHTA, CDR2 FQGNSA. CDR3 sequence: CASSFLGGGQAFF. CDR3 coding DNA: TGTGCCAGCAGCTTTCTTGGGGGAGGCCAGGCTTTCTTT. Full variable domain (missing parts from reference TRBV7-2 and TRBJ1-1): GAGVSQSPSNKVTEKGKDVELRCDPISGHTALYWYRQSLGQGLEFLIYFQGNSAPDKSGLPSDRFSAERTGGSVSTLTIQRTQQEDSAVYLCASSFLGGGQAFFGQGTRLTVV.

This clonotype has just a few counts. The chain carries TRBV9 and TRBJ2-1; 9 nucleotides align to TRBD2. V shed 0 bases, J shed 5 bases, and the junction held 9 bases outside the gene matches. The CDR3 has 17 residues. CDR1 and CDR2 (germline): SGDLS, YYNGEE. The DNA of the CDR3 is TGTGCCAGCAGCGTAGGCCCGGCGCTAGCGGGAAACAATGAGCAGTTCTTC. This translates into CASSVGPALAGNNEQFF.

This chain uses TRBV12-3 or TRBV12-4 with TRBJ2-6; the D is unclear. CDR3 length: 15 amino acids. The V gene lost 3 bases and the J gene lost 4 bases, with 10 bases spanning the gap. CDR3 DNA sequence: TGTGCCAGCAGTTTTCAGGCATCCGGGGCCAACGTCCTGACTTTC. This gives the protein CASSFQASGANVLTF.

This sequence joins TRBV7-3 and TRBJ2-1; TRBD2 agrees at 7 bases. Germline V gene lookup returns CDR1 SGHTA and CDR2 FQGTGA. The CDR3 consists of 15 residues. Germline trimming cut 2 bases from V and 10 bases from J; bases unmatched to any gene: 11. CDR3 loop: CASSLQASGWEEQFF. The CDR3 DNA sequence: TGTGCCAGCAGCTTACAGGCTAGCGGTTGGGAGGAGCAGTTCTTC.

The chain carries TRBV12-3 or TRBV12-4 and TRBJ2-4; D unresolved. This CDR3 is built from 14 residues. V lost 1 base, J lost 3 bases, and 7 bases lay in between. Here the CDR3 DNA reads TGTGCCAGCAGTTTAGTCAATGTCAAAAACATTCAGTACTTC. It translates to CASSLVNVKNIQYF.

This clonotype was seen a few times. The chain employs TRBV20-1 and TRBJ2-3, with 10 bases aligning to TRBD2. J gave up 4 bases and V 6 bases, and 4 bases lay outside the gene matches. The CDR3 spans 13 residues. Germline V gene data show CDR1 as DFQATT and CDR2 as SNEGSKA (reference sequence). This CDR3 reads CSASLAGADTQYF. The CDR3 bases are TGCAGTGCCAGCCTAGCGGGAGCAGATACGCAGTATTTT.

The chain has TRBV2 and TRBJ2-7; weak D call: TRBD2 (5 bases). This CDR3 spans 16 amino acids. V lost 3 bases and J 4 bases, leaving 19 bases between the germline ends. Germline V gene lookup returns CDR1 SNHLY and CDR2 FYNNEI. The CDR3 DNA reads TGTGCCAGCAGTGAGCGGGTAGGTCCACCGAAGTACGAGCAGTACTTC. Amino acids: CASSERVGPPKYEQYF.

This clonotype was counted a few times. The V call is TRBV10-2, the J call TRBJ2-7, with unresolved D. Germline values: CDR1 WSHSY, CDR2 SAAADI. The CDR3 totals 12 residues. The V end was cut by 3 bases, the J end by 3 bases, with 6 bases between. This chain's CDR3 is CASSELLYEQYF. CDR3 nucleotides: TGCGCCAGCAGTGAACTTCTCTACGAGCAGTACTTC.

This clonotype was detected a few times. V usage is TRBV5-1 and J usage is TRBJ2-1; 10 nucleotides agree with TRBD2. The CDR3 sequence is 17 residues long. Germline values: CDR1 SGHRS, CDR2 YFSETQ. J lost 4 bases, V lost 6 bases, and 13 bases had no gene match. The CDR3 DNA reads TGCGCCAGCACCCCGTACGGACTAGCGGCCCCATACAATGAGCAGTTCTTC. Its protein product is CASTPYGLAAPYNEQFF.

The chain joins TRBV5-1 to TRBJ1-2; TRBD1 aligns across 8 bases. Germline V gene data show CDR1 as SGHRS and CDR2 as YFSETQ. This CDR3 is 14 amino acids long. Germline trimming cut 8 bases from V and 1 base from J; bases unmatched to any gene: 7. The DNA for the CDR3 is TGCGCCAGTACCCCAGACAGGGGTAACTATGGCTACACCTTC. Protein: CASTPDRGNYGYTF.